These T cell receptor beta chains were read from a single sample in a study of blood T cell repertoires in COVID-19. Assay: immunoSEQ multiplex PCR; the TCRdb copy retains only in-frame clones and omits some. The table lists 150,000 to 200,000 clones, more than 65% of them singletons, with approximately 2.5% in the top ten. Input material: peripheral blood. The receptor source for this set is a human donor with acute or convalescent COVID-19. The donor label of this sample is uncertain. Each CDR3 is given with its conserved first and last residue. The order of the fields is J gene, clone size, D gene, V gene, CDR3 protein, CDR3 DNA. A D gene is named only where the DNA matches it firmly. Clone size appears in some rows only: once, few, many, or a class for an expanded clone.

TRBJ1-1	.	.	TRBV19	CASRRTGGDTEAFF	TGTGCCAGTAGGAGAACGGGGGGGGACACTGAAGCTTTCTTT
TRBJ2-7	.	.	TRBV7-2	CASSHGHSAFEQYF	TGTGCCAGCAGCCATGGACACTCGGCTTTCGAGCAGTACTTC
TRBJ1-1	.	.	TRBV20-1	CTGGGTEAFF	TGCACAGGTGGGGGGACTGAAGCTTTCTTT
TRBJ2-5	.	.	TRBV6-5	CASSSSAVQETQYF	TGTGCCAGCAGTTCGTCGGCGGTGCAAGAGACCCAGTACTTC
TRBJ1-1	.	TRBD1	TRBV29-1	CSALTGLNTEAFF	TGCAGCGCCCTGACAGGGCTAAACACTGAAGCTTTCTTT
TRBJ1-1	.	.	TRBV7-3	CASSPGAYTEAFF	TGTGCCAGCAGCCCGGGAGCGTACACTGAAGCTTTCTTT
TRBJ1-2	.	.	TRBV18	CASSPPRVHGYTF	TGTGCCAGCTCACCACCCAGGGTCCATGGCTACACCTTC
TRBJ2-1	.	TRBD2	TRBV11-2	CASSLRLADYNEQFF	TGTGCCAGCAGCTTAAGGCTAGCGGACTACAATGAGCAGTTCTTC
TRBJ1-2	few	.	TRBV6-5	CASSYSEGAFYGYTF	TGTGCCAGCAGTTACTCGGAAGGGGCGTTTTATGGCTACACCTTC
TRBJ2-1	.	.	TRBV20-1	CSAQQGLREFF	TGCAGTGCTCAGCAGGGGCTCAGGGAGTTCTTC
TRBJ2-2	.	.	TRBV6-1	CASSERRSNTGELFF	TGTGCCAGCAGTGAAAGGCGGAGCAACACCGGGGAGCTGTTTTTT
TRBJ1-2	.	TRBD1	TRBV6-5	CATSYWDRGGYTF	TGTGCCACCTCGTATTGGGACAGGGGAGGCTACACCTTC
TRBJ1-5	.	.	TRBV9	CASSDGENQPQHF	TGTGCCAGCAGCGATGGAGAAAATCAGCCCCAGCATTTT
TRBJ2-5	.	.	TRBV5-1	CASSLSAGRDRPQYF	TGCGCCAGCAGCTTGTCTGCGGGGCGGGACAGACCCCAGTACTTC
TRBJ2-1	.	.	TRBV12-5	CASGPREDFYNEQFF	TGTGCTAGTGGTCCCAGGGAAGACTTCTACAATGAGCAGTTCTTC
TRBJ1-1	many	.	TRBV30	CAYEVRMNTEAFF	TGTGCCTACGAAGTGAGAATGAACACTGAAGCTTTCTTT
TRBJ2-7	.	TRBD1	TRBV7-9	CASSFRGGDEQYF	TGTGCCAGCAGCTTCCGAGGGGGCGACGAGCAGTACTTC
TRBJ1-6	.	TRBD1	TRBV6-6	CASSRGQVNSPLHF	TGTGCCAGCAGTAGGGGACAGGTTAATTCACCCCTCCACTTT
TRBJ1-5	.	TRBD1	TRBV19	CASSIPGQGREPQHF	TGTGCCAGTAGTATTCCCGGACAGGGCAGGGAGCCCCAGCATTTT
TRBJ2-3	.	TRBD1	TRBV3-1/TRBV3-2	CASSQDPDRGDTQYF	TGTGCCAGCAGCCAAGACCCGGACAGGGGGGATACGCAGTATTTT
TRBJ1-1	few	.	TRBV28	CASSLETEAFF	TGTGCCAGCAGTTTGGAGACTGAAGCTTTCTTT
TRBJ1-2	once	.	TRBV28	CASSLFRDSYGYTF	TGTGCCAGCAGTTTATTCAGGGATTCCTATGGCTACACCTTC
TRBJ2-3	.	.	TRBV7-6	CASSLALRADTQYF	TGTGCCAGCAGCTTAGCCCTCAGGGCAGATACGCAGTATTTT
TRBJ1-4	few	TRBD1	TRBV7-2	CASSRGGQAHNEKLFF	TGTGCCAGCAGCCGTGGGGGACAGGCGCATAATGAAAAACTGTTTTTT
TRBJ1-3	.	.	TRBV28	CASWRSGGNTIYF	TGTGCCAGCTGGCGGTCGGGTGGAAACACCATATATTTT
TRBJ1-2	.	TRBD1	TRBV7-6	CASSLAGTGVTDYGYTF	TGTGCCAGCAGCTTAGCGGGGACAGGGGTCACTGACTATGGCTACACCTTC
TRBJ2-7	.	.	TRBV7-8	CASSLRASDLTYEQYF	TGTGCCAGCAGCTTGCGCGCTAGCGACCTCACCTACGAGCAGTACTTC
TRBJ2-7	.	TRBD1	TRBV30	CAWDRGLRLEQYF	TGTGCCTGGGACAGGGGGCTTCGGCTCGAGCAGTACTTC
TRBJ1-1	.	.	TRBV6-5	CASSQGMITEAFF	TGTGCCAGCAGCCAGGGGATGATCACTGAAGCTTTCTTT